The source of this T cell receptor beta chain is a study of blood T cells in healthy people across ages (dated by TCRdb to about 2015). Regarding the study in general: Template switching captured roughly one uniquely barcoded TCR beta cDNA molecule per two T cells in model experiments. Donors were grouped into four age groups: young (average approximately 16 years), middle-aged (about 38), aged (around 60) and long-lived (around 82). Using deep sequencing normalized with unique cDNA molecular identifiers, the study measured how TCR beta repertoire diversity changes with age. To avoid experimental bias, donors of different ages were distributed randomly across sequencing lanes. Using the same blood draw, the study looked at two additional independent replicas of 1 million unique cDNA reads for two donors, one aged 18 to 30 and the other aged 80 or older. Results and caveats for the whole study, not just this receptor: Because the CMV infection status of the donors was unknown, age-related changes in expanded clonotypes may potentially have been confounded. Observed TCR beta diversity correlated strongly with the percentage of naive T cells measured by flow cytometry. Estimates of total diversity based on one million sequenced T cells were regarded as lower bounds and as underestimates. Observed TCR beta diversity per million T cells fell roughly linearly with age, and a significant reduction was already apparent by age approximately 41. The long-lived group showed more naive CD4+ T cells, fewer expanded clones and increased TCR diversity than the aged group, suggesting age selection. Conclusive comparison of naive and antigen-experienced compartments was prevented by the profiling of bulk unsorted PBMCs.

Donors were 40 or so systemically healthy Caucasian individuals from Russia aged roughly 6 to 90 years. Each donor gave about 9.2 milliliters of peripheral blood, drawn into EDTA-treated Vacutainer tubes. Ficoll-Paque density-gradient centrifugation was used to isolate PBMCs, with at least 6 million per sample. Total RNA, at least 6 micrograms per sample, was extracted from PBMCs with Trizol reagent. Naive CD45RAhigh/CD27high T cell percentages were measured by flow cytometry on a PBMC aliquot from every donor. Notes on this clonotype: The specificity of this receptor is unknown. Per-base qualities were not stored, and no clone one base away is much larger.

Per the germline V gene (reference sequence), DFQATT is the CDR1 and SNEGSKA is the CDR2. V loses 0 bases, J loses 6 bases, and the germline ends lie 26 bases apart. The CDR3 covers 18 residues, taking in both the cysteine and the phenylalanine. The read is trimmed to its CDR3 DNA, 54 bases read in frame from base 1. Libraries were constructed by 5' RACE. The instrument given in TCRdb is Illumina HiSeq 2500. A second PCR of about 6 to 11 cycles was run with a J-beta primer mix and a sample-barcoded 5' primer. A template-switch 5' adaptor carrying 12 random nucleotides introduced a unique molecular identifier onto each TCR beta cDNA molecule. At least 2.5 million CDR3-containing paired-end reads were obtained from each sample. First-strand cDNA was synthesized from all RNA with the Mint cDNA synthesis kit, primed by a TRBC-specific oligonucleotide. All cDNA was treated with uracil-DNA glycosylase and then went through a first 18-cycle PCR with the universal primers M1SS and BC2_uni_R. The source study handled its data this way. For normalization, 1 million high-quality reads, each with a distinct molecular identifier, were randomly selected from each sample. Reads sharing molecular identifiers were discarded rather than binned into consensus sequences. MiTCR, with a Q25 quality threshold and the strictest error-elimination algorithm, was used for CDR3 identification, clonotype clustering and error correction. A nonparametric unseen species model with Euler transformation was used to estimate a lower bound on total TCR beta diversity. In-frame beta chains were kept once TCRdb had trimmed the public reads at Q25 with fastp and called clones with MiXCR. Every distinct CDR3 protein forms one entry, paired with its most common genes and DNA. These V and J calls originate from TCRdb's pipeline instead of the authors' own analysis. The sample has roughly 930,000 distinct CDR3 sequences on record, 48% of them singletons. Together, the top ten hold about an eighth of the sample.

Sequenced material: blood. Recombination connected TRBV20-1 to TRBJ1-1; a tentative D call is TRBD1 (6 bases match). The receptor was derived from a man aged 25 to 40 in good health. Read as DNA, the sequence is TGCAGTGCTAGAGATCTGACTCCCAGAACAGGGTTTGTGCCTGAAGCTTTCTTT. This codes for CSARDLTPRTGFVPEAFF.